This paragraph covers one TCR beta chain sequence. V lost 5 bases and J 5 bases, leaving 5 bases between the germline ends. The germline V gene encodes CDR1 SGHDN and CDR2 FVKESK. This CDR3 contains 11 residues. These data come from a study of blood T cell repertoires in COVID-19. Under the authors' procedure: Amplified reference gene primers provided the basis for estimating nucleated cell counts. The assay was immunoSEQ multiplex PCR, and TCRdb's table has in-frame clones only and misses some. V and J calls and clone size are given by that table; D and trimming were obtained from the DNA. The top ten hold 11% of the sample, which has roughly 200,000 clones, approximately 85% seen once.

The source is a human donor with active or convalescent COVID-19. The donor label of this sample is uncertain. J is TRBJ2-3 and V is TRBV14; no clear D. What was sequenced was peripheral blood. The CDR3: CASSAGDTQYF. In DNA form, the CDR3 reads TGTGCCAGCAGCGCCGGAGATACGCAGTATTTT.